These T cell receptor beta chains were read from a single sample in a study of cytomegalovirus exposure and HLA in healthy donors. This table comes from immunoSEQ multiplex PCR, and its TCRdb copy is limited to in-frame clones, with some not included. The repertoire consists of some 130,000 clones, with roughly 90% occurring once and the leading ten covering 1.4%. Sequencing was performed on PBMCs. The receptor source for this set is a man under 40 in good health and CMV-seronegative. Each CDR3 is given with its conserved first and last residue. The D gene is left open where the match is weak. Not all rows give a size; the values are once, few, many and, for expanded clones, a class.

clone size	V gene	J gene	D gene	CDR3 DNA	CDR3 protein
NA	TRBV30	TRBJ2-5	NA	TGTGCCTGGAGTGTACGGGGGACCCAGTACTTC	CAWSVRGTQYF
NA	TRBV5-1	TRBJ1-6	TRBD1	TGCGCCAGCAGATCCGGGACAGCATATAATTCACCCCTCCACTTT	CASRSGTAYNSPLHF
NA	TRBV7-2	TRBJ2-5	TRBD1	TGTGCCAGCAGCTCCGGACAGGGGGGGAAGACCCAGTACTTC	CASSSGQGGKTQYF
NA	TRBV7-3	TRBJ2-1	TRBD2	TGTGCCAGCAGCTTAATGACTAGCGGGTTAAATGAGCAGTTCTTC	CASSLMTSGLNEQFF
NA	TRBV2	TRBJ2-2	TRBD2	TGTGCCAGCAGGTTAGCGGGAGTTACCGGGGAGCTGTTTTTT	CASRLAGVTGELFF
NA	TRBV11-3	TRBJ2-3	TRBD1	TGTGCCAGCAGTCAGACAGGGGTCGATACGCAGTATTTT	CASSQTGVDTQYF
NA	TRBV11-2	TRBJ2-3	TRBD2	TGTGCCAGCCGGGGGGCTAGCGGGAATACGCAGTATTTT	CASRGASGNTQYF
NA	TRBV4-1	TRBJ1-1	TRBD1	TGCGCCAGCAGCCAAGGCGCCTGGGGGACAGGGGGCACTGAAGCTTTCTTT	CASSQGAWGTGGTEAFF
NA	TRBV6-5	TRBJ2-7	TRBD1	TGTGTCATCCGGGACAGGGCCACCTACGAGCAGTACTTC	CVIRDRATYEQYF
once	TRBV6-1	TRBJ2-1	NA	TGTGCCAGCAGTGAAGCGAGTCGTTCCTACAATGAGCAGTTCTTC	CASSEASRSYNEQFF
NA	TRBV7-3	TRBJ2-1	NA	TGTGCCAGCAGCTTAAGTTCCAGGGGCCCCTACAATGAGCAGTTCTTC	CASSLSSRGPYNEQFF
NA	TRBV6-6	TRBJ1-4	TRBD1	TGTGCCAGCAGTTCGGGGACAGGAGATGAAAAACTGTTTTTT	CASSSGTGDEKLFF
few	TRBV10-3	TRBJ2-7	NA	TGTGCCACCACCAGGGGAACCTACGAGCAGTACTTC	CATTRGTYEQYF